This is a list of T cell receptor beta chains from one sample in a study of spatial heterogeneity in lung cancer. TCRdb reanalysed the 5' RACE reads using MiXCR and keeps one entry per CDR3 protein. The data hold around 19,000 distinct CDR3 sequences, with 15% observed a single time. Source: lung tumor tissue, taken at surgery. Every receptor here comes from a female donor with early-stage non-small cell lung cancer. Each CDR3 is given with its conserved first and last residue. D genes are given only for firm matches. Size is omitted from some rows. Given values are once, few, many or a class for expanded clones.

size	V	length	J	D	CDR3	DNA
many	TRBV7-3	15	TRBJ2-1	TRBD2	CASSLRAGDRDEQFF	TGTGCCAGCAGCTTAAGAGCGGGAGATAGGGATGAGCAGTTCTTC
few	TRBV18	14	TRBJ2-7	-	CASSPLQVAYEQYF	TGTGCCAGCTCACCACTGCAGGTTGCCTACGAGCAGTACTTC
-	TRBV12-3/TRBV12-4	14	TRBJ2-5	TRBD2	CASSPTSGRETQYF	TGTGCCAGCAGCCCCACTAGCGGGAGAGAGACCCAGTACTTC
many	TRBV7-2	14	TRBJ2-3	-	CASSLITSTDTQYF	TGTGCCAGCAGCTTGATAACTAGCACAGATACGCAGTATTTT
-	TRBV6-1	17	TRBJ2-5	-	CASSGAAVFSAGETQYF	TGTGCCAGCAGTGGGGCCGCAGTGTTTAGCGCCGGAGAGACCCAGTACTTC
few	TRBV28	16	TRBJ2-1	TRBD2	CASTPSGTTIHNEQFF	TGTGCCAGCACCCCCTCCGGGACTACAATACACAATGAGCAGTTCTTC
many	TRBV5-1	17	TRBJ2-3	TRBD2	CASSRQGTSARTDTQYF	TGCGCCAGCAGCCGACAAGGGACTAGCGCCCGCACAGATACGCAGTATTTT
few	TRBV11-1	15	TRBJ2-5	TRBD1	CASSVRGPIQETQYF	TGTGCCAGCAGCGTGAGGGGGCCGATCCAAGAGACCCAGTACTTC
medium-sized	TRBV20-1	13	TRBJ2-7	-	CSASGGSTYEQYF	TGCAGTGCTAGCGGAGGGTCCACCTACGAGCAGTACTTC
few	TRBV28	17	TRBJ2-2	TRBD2	CASSFNGAGENTGELFF	TGTGCCAGCAGTTTTAATGGAGCGGGGGAAAACACCGGGGAGCTGTTTTTT
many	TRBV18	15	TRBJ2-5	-	CASSPSSRDQETQYF	TGTGCCAGCTCACCATCATCGCGGGACCAAGAGACCCAGTACTTC